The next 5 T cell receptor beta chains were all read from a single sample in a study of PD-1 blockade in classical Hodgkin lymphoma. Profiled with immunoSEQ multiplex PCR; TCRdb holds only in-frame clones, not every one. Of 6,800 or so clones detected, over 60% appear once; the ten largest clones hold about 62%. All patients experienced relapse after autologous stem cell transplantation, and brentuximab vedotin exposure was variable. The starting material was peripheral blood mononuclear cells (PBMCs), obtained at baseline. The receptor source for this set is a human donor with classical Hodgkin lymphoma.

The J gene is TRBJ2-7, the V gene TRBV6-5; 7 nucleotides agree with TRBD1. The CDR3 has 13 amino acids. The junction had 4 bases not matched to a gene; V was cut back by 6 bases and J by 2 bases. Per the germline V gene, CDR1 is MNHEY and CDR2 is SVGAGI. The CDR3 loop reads CASSPTGPYEQYF. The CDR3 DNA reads TGTGCCAGCAGCCCGACAGGGCCCTACGAGCAGTACTTC.

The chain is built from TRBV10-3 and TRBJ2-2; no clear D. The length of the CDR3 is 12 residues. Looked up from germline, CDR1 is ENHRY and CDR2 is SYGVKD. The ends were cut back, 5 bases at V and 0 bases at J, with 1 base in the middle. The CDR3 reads CAISPNTGELFF. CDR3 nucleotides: TGTGCCATCAGTCCGAACACCGGGGAGCTGTTTTTT.

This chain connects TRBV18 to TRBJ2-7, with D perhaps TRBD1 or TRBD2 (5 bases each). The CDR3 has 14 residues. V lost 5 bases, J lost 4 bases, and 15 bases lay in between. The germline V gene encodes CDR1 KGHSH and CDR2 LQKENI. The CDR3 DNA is TGTGCCAGCTCATCGGGCCGGGGCCGTTACGAGCAGTACTTC. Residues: CASSSGRGRYEQYF.

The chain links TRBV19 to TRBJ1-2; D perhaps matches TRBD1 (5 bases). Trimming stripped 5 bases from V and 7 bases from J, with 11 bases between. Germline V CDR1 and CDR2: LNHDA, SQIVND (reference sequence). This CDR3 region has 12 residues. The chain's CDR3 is CASSPRRGGYTF. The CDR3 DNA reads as TGTGCCAGTAGTCCCCGGAGGGGTGGCTACACCTTC.

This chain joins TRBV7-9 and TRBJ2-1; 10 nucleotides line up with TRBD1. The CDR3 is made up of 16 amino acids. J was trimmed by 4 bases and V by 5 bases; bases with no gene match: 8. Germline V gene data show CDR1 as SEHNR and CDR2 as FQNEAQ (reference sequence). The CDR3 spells CASSIPGQGQYNEQFF. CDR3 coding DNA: TGTGCCAGCAGCATACCGGGACAGGGGCAATACAATGAGCAGTTCTTC.